The 26 T cell receptor beta chains given below trace back to one sample, sequenced in a study of T cell changes during pregnancy in multiple sclerosis. Some clones are missing from TCRdb's copy, which holds only in-frame ones; the method was immunoSEQ multiplex PCR. The data show tens of thousands of clones, just over 90% seen once. This sample comprised CD4+ T cells from peripheral blood mononuclear cells, obtained in the second trimester of pregnancy. The receptors shown here come from a female donor with multiple sclerosis, enrolled in a pregnancy study.

This clone came up once. The chain has TRBV11-3 and TRBJ2-2; D uncertain. Germline V gene data show CDR1 as SGHNT and CDR2 as YENEEA. This CDR3 contains 13 residues. The V gene lost 4 bases and the J gene lost 6 bases, with 9 bases spanning the gap. The chain's CDR3 is CASSSPTAGELFF. As DNA, the CDR3 is TGTGCCAGCAGCTCCCCCACGGCCGGGGAGCTGTTTTTT.

V usage is TRBV30 and J usage is TRBJ1-3, with a weak D call TRBD1 (6 bases). Germline CDR1 reads GTSNPN; CDR2 reads SVGIG (reference sequence). The V and J ends lost 0 bases and 2 bases respectively, with 11 bases between them. This CDR3 comprises 15 residues. The CDR3 spells CAWSVGGAAGNTIYF. The CDR3, as DNA: TGTGCCTGGAGTGTAGGGGGGGCTGCTGGAAACACCATATATTTT. Full variable domain (remainder filled in from reference TRBV30 and TRBJ1-3): SQTIHQWPATLVQPVGSPLSLECTVEGTSNPNLYWYRQAAGRGLQLLFYSVGIGQISSEVPQNLSASRPQDRQFILSSKKLLLSDSGFYLCAWSVGGAAGNTIYFGEGSWLTVV.

V usage is TRBV28 and J usage is TRBJ1-5, with 9 bases aligning to TRBD1. Trimming cost V 6 bases and J 7 bases; bases outside gene matches: 7. Germline assignment: CDR1 MDHEN and CDR2 SYDVKM. The CDR3 has 14 residues. Here the CDR3 DNA reads TGTGCCAGCAGCTCTACAGGGGGCAGCCAGCCCCAGCATTTT. Its translation: CASSSTGGSQPQHF.

The chain has TRBV5-1 and TRBJ1-2; a weak D match, TRBD1 (6 bases). This CDR3 is 17 amino acids long. Deletions cut 2 bases from V and 7 bases from J, with 24 bases between. The V gene's germline CDR1 is SGHRS and CDR2 YFSETQ. CDR3 residues: CASSLAHRAAGVIGYTF. The DNA of the CDR3 is TGCGCCAGCAGCTTAGCACACCGGGCCGCAGGGGTTATTGGCTACACCTTC. The full variable domain, completed using reference TRBV5-1 and TRBJ1-2, is KAGVTQTPRYLIKTRGQQVTLSCSPISGHRSVSWYQQTPGQGLQFLFEYFSETQRNKGNFPGRFSGRQFSNSRSEMNVSTLELGDSALYLCASSLAHRAAGVIGYTFGSGTRLTVV.

The genes are TRBV9 and TRBJ2-1, with 7 bases that match TRBD1. This CDR3 is built from 17 residues. CDR1 is SGDLS and CDR2 is YYNGEE in the germline V gene. V gave up 0 bases and J gave up 7 bases; unmatched junction bases: 13. The CDR3 is CASSVAPTGILQNEQFF. The CDR3 DNA follows: TGTGCCAGCAGCGTAGCTCCGACAGGGATTCTCCAGAATGAGCAGTTCTTC. The full variable domain, rest sourced from reference TRBV9 and TRBJ2-1, is DSGVTQTPKHLITATGQRVTLRCSPRSGDLSVYWYQQSLDQGLQFLIQYYNGEERAKGNILERFSAQQFPDLHSELNLSSLELGDSALYFCASSVAPTGILQNEQFFGPGTRLTVL.

The chain couples TRBV25-1 to TRBJ2-7, with TRBD2 matching over 9 bases. Losses at the gene ends were 1 base for V and 3 bases for J; bases not matched to a gene: 4. CDR1 is MGHDK, CDR2 SYGVNS, per germline. The CDR3 covers 15 residues. CDR3 region: CASSESGGRVYEQYF. In DNA, the CDR3 is TGTGCCAGCAGTGAATCTGGCGGGAGGGTCTACGAGCAGTACTTC.

The chain combines TRBV5-4 with TRBJ2-2; D may be TRBD1 (6 bases). Germline CDR1 SGHNT, CDR2 YYREEE (reference sequence). This CDR3 comprises 15 residues. The V end was cut by 1 base, the J end by 5 bases, with 12 bases between. The CDR3 region has the DNA TGTGCCAGCAGCTTGCTAGGGGGTAAAACCGGGGAGCTGTTTTTT. Amino acid sequence: CASSLLGGKTGELFF.

This chain uses TRBV30 with TRBJ1-1; D possibly corresponds to TRBD1 (6 bases). CDR1 GTSNPN and CDR2 SVGIG come from the germline V gene (reference sequence). This CDR3 is built from 13 residues. V was shortened by 2 bases and J by 5 bases, with 12 bases between the two germline ends. CDR3 sequence: CAWSPHRATEAFF. In nucleotides, the CDR3 is TGTGCCTGGAGTCCCCACAGGGCGACTGAAGCTTTCTTT.

The CDR3 coding sequence is TGTGCCAGCAGCGCCCACAGGGGGCAAGGGACTGAAGCTTTCTTT. Translation: CASSAHRGQGTEAFF. The genes are TRBV9 and TRBJ1-1, with 9 bases aligning to TRBD1. This CDR3 region has 15 residues. Losses at the gene ends were 3 bases for V and 5 bases for J; bases not matched to a gene: 8. Germline V gene lookup returns CDR1 SGDLS and CDR2 YYNGEE.

This sequence joins TRBV6-1 and TRBJ1-1; D is uncertain. The CDR3 runs 13 residues. Trimming took 3 bases from V and 4 from J, leaving 9 bases between them. Germline assignment: CDR1 MNHNS and CDR2 SASEGT. The CDR3 coding sequence is TGTGCCAGCAGTGATACAGTGACCACTGAAGCTTTCTTT. Translated, it gives CASSDTVTTEAFF.

The J gene is TRBJ2-2, the V gene TRBV30; 12 nucleotides agree with TRBD2. From germline, CDR1 is GTSNPN and CDR2 SVGIG (reference sequence). Trimming cost V 5 bases and J 4 bases; bases outside gene matches: 5. CDR3 size: 15 residues. CDR3 DNA: TGTGCCTGGGACAAACTAGCGGGAGGCACCGGGGAGCTGTTTTTT. Amino acids: CAWDKLAGGTGELFF.

The chain employs TRBV7-4 and TRBJ1-1, with D uncertain. CDR1 and CDR2 from the germline V gene are SGHVT and SQSDAQ. The V gene lost 2 bases and the J gene lost 2 bases, with 12 bases spanning the gap. The CDR3 length is 15 residues. The CDR3 DNA sequence: TGTGCCAGCAGCTTACGGAGGGCAGAAAACACTGAAGCTTTCTTT. This translates into CASSLRRAENTEAFF.

The rearrangement links TRBV11-3 to TRBJ2-5; 7 bases line up with TRBD2. The V gene end was trimmed by 5 bases and the J gene end by 2 bases; junction bases not matched to a gene: 5. Looked up from germline, CDR1 is SGHNT and CDR2 is YENEEA. The CDR3 is 14 amino acids. The CDR3 coding sequence is TGTGCCAGCAGCCCAAGTAGCGGGCAAGAGACCCAGTACTTC. This encodes CASSPSSGQETQYF.

The chain couples TRBV7-6 to TRBJ2-3; 14 bases map to TRBD2. The CDR3 spans 17 residues. CDR1 and CDR2 (germline): SGHVS, FNYEAQ. The junction had 0 bases not matched to a gene; V was cut back by 1 base and J by 0 bases. CDR3 nucleotides: TGTGCCAGCAGCTTAGGACTAGCGGGAGGGAGCACAGATACGCAGTATTTT. Translated: CASSLGLAGGSTDTQYF.

This rearrangement joins TRBV27 to TRBJ2-2, with TRBD1 identical over 7 bases. After removal of 6 bases from V and 4 bases from J, the junction contained 8 bases not matched to a gene. Per germline, CDR1 MNHEY and CDR2 SMNVEV (reference sequence). The CDR3 has 15 amino acids. CDR3 sequence (DNA): TGTGCCAGCAGAAGTCTAGGGGGCGGCACCGGGGAGCTGTTTTTT. Protein product: CASRSLGGGTGELFF.

The chain is built from TRBV5-1 and TRBJ1-3; D uncertain. The V end was cut by 3 bases, the J end by 2 bases, with 15 bases between. CDR3 size: 16 residues. CDR1 and CDR2 (germline): SGHRS, YFSETQ. CDR3 residues: CASSSDLRGPGNTIYF. The CDR3 nucleotides read TGCGCCAGCAGCTCAGACCTACGCGGGCCTGGAAACACCATATATTTT.

CDR3 sequence: CASTRTSGNQETQYF. CDR3 nucleotide sequence: TGCGCCAGCACTCGGACTAGCGGAAACCAAGAGACCCAGTACTTC. The chain joins TRBV10-2 to TRBJ2-5, with 10 bases matching TRBD2. CDR3 length equals 15 residues. Germline CDR1 and CDR2: WSHSY and SAAADI. V shed 7 bases, J shed 0 bases, and the junction held 5 bases outside the gene matches.

The chain links TRBV19 to TRBJ1-1, with a weak D call TRBD1 (5 bases). Germline V lookup: CDR1 LNHDA, CDR2 SQIVND (reference sequence). The CDR3 is 12 amino acids. Trimming stripped 10 bases from V and 0 bases from J, with 9 bases between. CDR3 sequence reads: CATGHLNTEAFF. The CDR3 DNA follows: TGTGCCACAGGACATCTGAACACTGAAGCTTTCTTT.

In the case of this clone: The junction departs from germline at one end; a sequencing error may be responsible. The V and J genes are TRBV19 and TRBJ2-1; the match to TRBD2 covers 11 bases. The CDR3 has 16 residues. Looked up from germline, CDR1 is LNHDA and CDR2 is SQIVND (reference sequence). The CDR3 sequence: CVSSRNRLAGNNEQFF. The CDR3, as DNA: TGTGTCAGTAGTCGAAACCGACTAGCGGGAAACAATGAGCAGTTCTTC.

The chain carries TRBV5-4 and TRBJ2-3, with 8 bases matching TRBD2. CDR3 size: 14 residues. The V gene's germline CDR1 is SGHNT and CDR2 YYREEE (reference sequence). V lost 4 bases, J lost 8 bases, and 9 bases stayed unmatched. CDR3 DNA: TGTGCCAGCAGCCTTAGGCAGCGGGAGAGTACGCAGTATTTT. This gives the protein CASSLRQRESTQYF.

This chain joins TRBV4-1 and TRBJ2-5, with TRBD2 identical over 7 bases. After removal of 6 bases from V and 0 bases from J, the junction contained 1 base not matched to a gene. Germline loops: CDR1 MGHRA, CDR2 YSYEKL. The CDR3 runs to 13 residues. CDR3 DNA sequence: TGCGCCAGCAGGGGGGGGTACCAAGAGACCCAGTACTTC. Protein sequence: CASRGGYQETQYF.

For the CDR3, the DNA is TGTGCCAGTAGTCCGGGACAGGGGAACGAGCAGTACTTC. Residues: CASSPGQGNEQYF. The V gene is TRBV19, the J gene TRBJ2-7, with 10 bases aligning to TRBD1. CDR1 is LNHDA and CDR2 is SQIVND in the germline V gene (reference sequence). V lost 5 bases, J lost 5 bases, and 3 bases stayed unmatched. CDR3 length: 13 residues.

This clone was detected once. The chain has TRBV2 and TRBJ1-2; TRBD1 aligns across 9 bases. Germline lookup yields CDR1 SNHLY and CDR2 FYNNEI. There are 14 residues in the CDR3. V lost 6 bases and J lost 8; bases outside the gene matches: 10. CDR3 amino acids: CASREGQGGPGYTF. The CDR3 nucleotides read TGTGCCAGCAGGGAGGGACAGGGAGGTCCGGGCTACACCTTC.

J is TRBJ1-2 and V is TRBV5-1; no definite D call. CDR3 length equals 13 residues. The V gene lost 0 bases and the J gene lost 5 bases, with 8 bases spanning the gap. CDR1 and CDR2 from the germline V gene are SGHRS and YFSETQ. CDR3 sequence reads: CASSLDSGYGYTF. CDR3 sequence (DNA): TGCGCCAGCAGCTTGGACTCCGGGTATGGCTACACCTTC.

The table lists this clone with a few counts. The gene calls are TRBV6-6 and TRBJ1-4; a possible D gene is TRBD1 (5 bases). V lost 2 bases and J 8 bases, leaving 12 bases between the germline ends. The CDR3 spans 14 residues. Germline values: CDR1 MNHNY, CDR2 SVGAGI (reference sequence). CDR3 amino acids: CASSYGGGGEKLFF. The CDR3 DNA sequence: TGTGCCAGCAGTTACGGGGGGGGAGGAGAAAAACTGTTTTTT.

This chain links TRBV18 with TRBJ1-2; 9 positions match TRBD1. Trimming at V came to 3 bases and at J to 3 bases, leaving 5 bases not matched to a gene. The CDR3 totals 15 residues. Germline-derived CDR1 and CDR2 are KGHSH and LQKENI. The CDR3 DNA follows: TGTGCCAGCTCACCGAGGACAGGGGTTTACTATGGCTACACCTTC. It translates to CASSPRTGVYYGYTF.